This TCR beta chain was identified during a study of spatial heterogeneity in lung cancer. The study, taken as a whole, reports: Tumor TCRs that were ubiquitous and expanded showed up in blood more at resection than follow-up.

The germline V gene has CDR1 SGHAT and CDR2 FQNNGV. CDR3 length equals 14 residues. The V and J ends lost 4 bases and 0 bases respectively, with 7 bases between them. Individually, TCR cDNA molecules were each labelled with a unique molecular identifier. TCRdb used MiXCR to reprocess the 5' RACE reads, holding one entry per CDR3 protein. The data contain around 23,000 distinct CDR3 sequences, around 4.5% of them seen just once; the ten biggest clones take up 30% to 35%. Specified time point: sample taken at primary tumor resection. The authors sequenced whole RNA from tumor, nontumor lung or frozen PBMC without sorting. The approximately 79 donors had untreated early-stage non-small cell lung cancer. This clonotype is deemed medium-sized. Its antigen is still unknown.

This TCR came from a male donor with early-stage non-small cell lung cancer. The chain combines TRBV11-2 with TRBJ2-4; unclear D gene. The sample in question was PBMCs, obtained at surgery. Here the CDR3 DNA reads TGTGCCAGCAGCTCACGAATAGCCAAAAACATTCAGTACTTC. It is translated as CASSSRIAKNIQYF.